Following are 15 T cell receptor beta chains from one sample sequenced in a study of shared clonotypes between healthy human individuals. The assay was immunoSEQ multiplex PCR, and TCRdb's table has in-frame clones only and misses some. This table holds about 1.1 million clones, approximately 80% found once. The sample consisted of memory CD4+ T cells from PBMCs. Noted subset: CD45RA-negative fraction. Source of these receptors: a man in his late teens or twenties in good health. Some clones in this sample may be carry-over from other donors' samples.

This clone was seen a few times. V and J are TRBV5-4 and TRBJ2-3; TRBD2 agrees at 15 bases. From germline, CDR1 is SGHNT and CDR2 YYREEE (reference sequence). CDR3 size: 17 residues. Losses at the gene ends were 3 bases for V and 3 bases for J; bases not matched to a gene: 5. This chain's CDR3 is CASSWGLAGGTTDTQYF. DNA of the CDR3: TGTGCCAGCAGCTGGGGACTAGCGGGAGGAACAACAGATACGCAGTATTTT.

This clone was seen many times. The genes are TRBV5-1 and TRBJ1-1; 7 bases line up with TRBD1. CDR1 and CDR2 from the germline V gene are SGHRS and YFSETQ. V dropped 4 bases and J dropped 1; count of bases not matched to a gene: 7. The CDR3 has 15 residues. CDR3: CASSADNRGNTEAFF. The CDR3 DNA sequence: TGCGCCAGCAGCGCAGACAACAGGGGGAACACTGAAGCTTTCTTT.

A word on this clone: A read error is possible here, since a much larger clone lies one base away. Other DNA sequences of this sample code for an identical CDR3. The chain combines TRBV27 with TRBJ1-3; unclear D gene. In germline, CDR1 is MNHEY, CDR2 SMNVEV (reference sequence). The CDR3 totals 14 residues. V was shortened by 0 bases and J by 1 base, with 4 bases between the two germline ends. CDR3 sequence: CASSLSFSGNTIYF. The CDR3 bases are TGTGCCAGCAGTTTATCCTTTTCTGGAAACACCATATATTTT.

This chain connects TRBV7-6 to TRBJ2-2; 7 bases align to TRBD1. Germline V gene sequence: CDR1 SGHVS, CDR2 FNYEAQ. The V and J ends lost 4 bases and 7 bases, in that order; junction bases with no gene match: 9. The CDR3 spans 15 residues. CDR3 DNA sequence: TGTGCCAGCAGCTCCCTGACAGGGACGAACGGGGAGCTGTTTTTT. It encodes CASSSLTGTNGELFF.

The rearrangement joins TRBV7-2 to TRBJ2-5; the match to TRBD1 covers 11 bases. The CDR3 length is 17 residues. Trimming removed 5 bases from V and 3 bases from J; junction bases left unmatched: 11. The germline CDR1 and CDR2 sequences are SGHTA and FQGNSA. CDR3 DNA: TGTGCCAGCAGCATCCAAGGGACAGGGGGTAGGGAAGAGACCCAGTACTTC. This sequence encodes CASSIQGTGGREETQYF.

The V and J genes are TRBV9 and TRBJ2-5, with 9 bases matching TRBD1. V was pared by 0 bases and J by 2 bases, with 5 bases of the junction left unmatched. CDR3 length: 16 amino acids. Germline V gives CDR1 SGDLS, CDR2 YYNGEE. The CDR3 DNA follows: TGTGCCAGCAGCGTAGGGGACAGGGCCGAACAAGAGACCCAGTACTTC. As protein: CASSVGDRAEQETQYF.

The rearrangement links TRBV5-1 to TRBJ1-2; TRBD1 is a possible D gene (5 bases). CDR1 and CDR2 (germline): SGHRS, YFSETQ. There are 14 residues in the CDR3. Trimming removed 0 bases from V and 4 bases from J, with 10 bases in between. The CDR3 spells CASSLGQLSYGYTF. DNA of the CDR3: TGCGCCAGCAGCTTGGGACAGCTCAGCTATGGCTACACCTTC.

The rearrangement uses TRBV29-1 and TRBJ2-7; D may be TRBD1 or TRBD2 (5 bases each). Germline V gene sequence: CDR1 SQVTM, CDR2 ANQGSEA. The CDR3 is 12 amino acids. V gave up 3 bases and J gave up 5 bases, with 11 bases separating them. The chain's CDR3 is CSVDWGTDEQYF. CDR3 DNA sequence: TGCAGCGTTGATTGGGGGACCGACGAGCAGTACTTC.

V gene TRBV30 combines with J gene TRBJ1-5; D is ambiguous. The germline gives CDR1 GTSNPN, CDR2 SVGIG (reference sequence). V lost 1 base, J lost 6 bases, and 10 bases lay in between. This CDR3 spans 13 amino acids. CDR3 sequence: CAWSGTSSQPQHF. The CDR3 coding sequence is TGTGCCTGGAGTGGGACCTCTTCTCAGCCCCAGCATTTT.

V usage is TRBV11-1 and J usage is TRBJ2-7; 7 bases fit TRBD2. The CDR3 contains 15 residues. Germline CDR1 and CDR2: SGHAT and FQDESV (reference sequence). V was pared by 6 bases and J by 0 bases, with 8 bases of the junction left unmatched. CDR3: CASSQSGAPSYEQYF. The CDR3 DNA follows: TGTGCCAGCAGTCAAAGCGGGGCCCCCTCCTACGAGCAGTACTTC.

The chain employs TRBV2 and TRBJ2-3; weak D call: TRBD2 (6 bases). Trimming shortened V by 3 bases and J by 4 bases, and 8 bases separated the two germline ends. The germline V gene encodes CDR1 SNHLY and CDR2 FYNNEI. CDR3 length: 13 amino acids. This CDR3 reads CASSETRSDTQYF. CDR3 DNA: TGTGCCAGCAGTGAGACTAGATCAGATACGCAGTATTTT.

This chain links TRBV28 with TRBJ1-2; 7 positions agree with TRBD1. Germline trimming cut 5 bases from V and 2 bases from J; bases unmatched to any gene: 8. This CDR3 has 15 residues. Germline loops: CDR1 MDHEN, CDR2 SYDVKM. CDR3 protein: CASSQFRGSNYGYTF. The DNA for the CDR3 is TGTGCCAGCAGTCAGTTCAGGGGGTCGAACTATGGCTACACCTTC.

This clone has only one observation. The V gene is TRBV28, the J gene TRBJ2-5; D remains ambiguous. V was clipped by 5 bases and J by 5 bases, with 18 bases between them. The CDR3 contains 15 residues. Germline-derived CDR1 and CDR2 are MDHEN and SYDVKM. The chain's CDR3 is CASSPRYQTGETQYF. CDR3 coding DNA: TGTGCCAGCAGTCCCCGATACCAAACCGGGGAGACCCAGTACTTC.

For the CDR3, the DNA is TGCGCCAGCAGCTTGGCCGGACCCCGTGGGTCCTATAATTCACCCCTCCACTTT. This gives the protein CASSLAGPRGSYNSPLHF. The rearrangement joins TRBV5-1 to TRBJ1-6; the D is unclear. V was pared by 0 bases and J by 1 base, with 14 bases between. Germline CDR1 reads SGHRS; CDR2 reads YFSETQ. There are 18 residues in the CDR3.

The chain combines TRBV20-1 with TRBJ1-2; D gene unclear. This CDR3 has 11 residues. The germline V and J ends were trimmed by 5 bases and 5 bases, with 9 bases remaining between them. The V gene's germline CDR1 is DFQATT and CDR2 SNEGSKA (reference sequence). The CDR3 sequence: CSAALNYGYTF. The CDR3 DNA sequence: TGCAGTGCTGCCTTAAATTATGGCTACACCTTC.